Below, 32 T cell receptor beta chains from the same sample are listed, as sequenced in a study of OX40 agonist ivuxolimab in advanced cancers. Some clones are missing from TCRdb's copy, which holds only in-frame ones; the method was immunoSEQ multiplex PCR. The sample holds about 120,000 clones, 85% to 90% seen once. The sequenced sample was CD4+ or CD8+ T cells sorted from blood, obtained in a trial of the OX40 agonist ivuxolimab. Receptors originate from an adult with an advanced solid tumor such as melanoma, head and neck, liver or kidney cancer.

This clone was counted once. The V and J genes are TRBV18 and TRBJ2-7; D is unresolved. This CDR3 is built from 15 residues. The V and J ends lost 0 bases and 0 bases respectively, with 9 bases between them. Per the germline V gene, CDR1 is KGHSH and CDR2 is LQKENI. As DNA, the CDR3 is TGTGCCAGCTCACCACCCGCCAGTTTCTCCTACGAGCAGTACTTC. Protein sequence: CASSPPASFSYEQYF.

The chain combines TRBV9 with TRBJ2-2, with D hard to call. The CDR3 has 15 residues. V lost 0 bases to trimming and J lost 0 bases, with 6 bases between them. CDR1 and CDR2 from the germline V gene are SGDLS and YYNGEE. In nucleotides, the CDR3 is TGTGCCAGCAGCGTAGGTGCAGCGAACACCGGGGAGCTGTTTTTT. As protein: CASSVGAANTGELFF. The entire variable domain, with the rest obtained from reference TRBV9 and TRBJ2-2, is as follows: DSGVTQTPKHLITATGQRVTLRCSPRSGDLSVYWYQQSLDQGLQFLIQYYNGEERAKGNILERFSAQQFPDLHSELNLSSLELGDSALYFCASSVGAANTGELFFGEGSRLTVL.

The chain employs TRBV2 and TRBJ2-1; D is unresolved. Trimming removed 6 bases from V and 7 bases from J, with 13 bases in between. The length of the CDR3 is 13 residues. The V gene's germline CDR1 is SNHLY and CDR2 FYNNEI. This chain's CDR3 is CASSVDVVNEQFF. The CDR3 region has the DNA TGTGCCAGCAGCGTGGACGTAGTGAATGAGCAGTTCTTC.

This CDR3 reads CASSWALKGGETQYF. For the CDR3, the DNA is TGTGCCAGCAGCTGGGCACTAAAGGGAGGAGAGACCCAGTACTTC. This chain joins TRBV7-9 and TRBJ2-5, with D possibly TRBD2 on 6 matching bases. Germline V gives CDR1 SEHNR, CDR2 FQNEAQ (reference sequence). CDR3 length equals 15 residues. V lost 4 bases to trimming and J lost 4 bases, with 16 bases between them.

This clone was detected only a few times. V gene TRBV4-3 combines with J gene TRBJ1-1; tentative D call: TRBD1 (5 bases). CDR3 length: 15 amino acids. Between the trimmed V and J ends, which lost 3 bases and 6 bases, there was a span of 17 bases. Per germline, CDR1 LGHNA and CDR2 YSLEER. In DNA, the CDR3 is TGCGCCAGCAGCCAGCAAGGGTTCAAAGGGGCTGAAGCTTTCTTT. Amino acids: CASSQQGFKGAEAFF.

This clone was detected once. V gene TRBV7-3 combines with J gene TRBJ2-2; 7 bases are a match to TRBD1. The length of the CDR3 is 16 residues. V trimming: 6 bases; J trimming: 0 bases; junction bases outside the gene matches: 7. Looked up from germline, CDR1 is SGHTA and CDR2 is FQGTGA. The CDR3 spells CASRNPGQSNTGELFF. The DNA of the CDR3 is TGTGCCAGCAGGAACCCGGGACAGTCGAACACCGGGGAGCTGTTTTTT.

This clone was seen more than once but under ten times. This rearrangement joins TRBV28 to TRBJ2-1; D not certain. V gave up 6 bases and J gave up 0 bases, with 9 bases separating them. The CDR3 totals 14 residues. Germline assignment: CDR1 MDHEN and CDR2 SYDVKM. The CDR3 coding sequence is TGTGCCAGCAGCGAGGTTAGCTCCTACAATGAGCAGTTCTTC. This translates into CASSEVSSYNEQFF. Combining the CDR3 with reference TRBV28 and TRBJ2-1 gives the whole variable domain DVKVTQSSRYLVKRTGEKVFLECVQDMDHENMFWYRQDPGLGLRLIYFSYDVKMKEKGDIPEGYSVSREKKERFSLILESASTNQTSMYLCASSEVSSYNEQFFGPGTRLTVL.

V usage is TRBV6-1 and J usage is TRBJ2-7; D unclear. This CDR3 has 10 residues. V was cut by 4 bases and J by 4 bases, with 2 bases left in between. Germline lookup yields CDR1 MNHNS and CDR2 SASEGT. This CDR3 is CASSVYEQYF. The CDR3 bases are TGTGCCAGCAGTGTTTACGAGCAGTACTTC.

V and J are TRBV6-5 and TRBJ2-7; the match to TRBD2 covers 8 bases. Germline values: CDR1 MNHEY, CDR2 SVGAGI. The CDR3 runs 14 residues. V lost 2 bases, J lost 7 bases, and 7 bases stayed unmatched. In DNA, the CDR3 is TGTGCCAGCAGTTACCATAGCGGGGACGGAGAGCAGTACTTC. Translating it yields CASSYHSGDGEQYF.

There are a few counts of this clone. The V gene is TRBV4-3, the J gene TRBJ1-2; D gene ambiguous. With 1 base removed from V and 4 bases from J, the gap between germline ends came to 13 bases. This CDR3 is built from 15 residues. The germline V gene has CDR1 LGHNA and CDR2 YSLEER. The CDR3 protein is CASSQVIADIYGYTF. In DNA, the CDR3 is TGCGCCAGCAGCCAAGTCATCGCAGACATCTATGGCTACACCTTC.

This clone was seen more than once but under ten times. J is TRBJ2-7 and V is TRBV23-1, with D maybe TRBD2 (7 bases). TRBV23-1 is classed as an ORF, of uncertain function. V lost 7 bases and J 2 bases, leaving 21 bases between the germline ends. The CDR3 has 16 amino acids. CDR3 amino acids: CASNTGVGGGAYEQYF. The CDR3, as DNA: TGCGCCAGCAACACTGGAGTGGGAGGGGGGGCCTACGAGCAGTACTTC.

V is TRBV6-4 and J is TRBJ2-3; no reliable D call. There are 13 residues in the CDR3. V shed 3 bases and J shed 2 bases, with 6 bases lying between them. The germline CDR1 and CDR2 sequences are MRHNA and SNTAGT. In DNA form, the CDR3 reads TGTGCCAGCAGTGAGCAAGACACAGATACGCAGTATTTT. This translates into CASSEQDTDTQYF.

This chain uses TRBV18 with TRBJ1-1; the match to TRBD1 covers 7 bases. The CDR3 spans 14 residues. Per the germline V gene, CDR1 is KGHSH and CDR2 is LQKENI. Trimming at V came to 3 bases and at J to 4 bases, leaving 5 bases not matched to a gene. The CDR3 nucleotides read TGTGCCAGCTCACCGGGGACAGCTGCCACTGAAGCTTTCTTT. Translating it yields CASSPGTAATEAFF.

This chain connects TRBV11-2 to TRBJ2-3; tentative D call: TRBD2 (5 bases). The V gene's germline CDR1 is SGHAT and CDR2 FQNNGV. The CDR3 has 15 residues. Trimming stripped 5 bases from V and 2 bases from J, with 14 bases between. The CDR3 sequence: CASSVTRNPTDTQYF. CDR3 coding DNA: TGTGCCAGCAGCGTTACTAGGAACCCCACAGATACGCAGTATTTT.

This clone has just one count. V usage is TRBV4-2 and J usage is TRBJ1-5; D is unresolved. Germline V lookup: CDR1 LGHNA, CDR2 YNFKEQ. The CDR3 is 13 residues long. Deletions cut 1 base from V and 5 bases from J, with 6 bases between. The CDR3: CASSQGVDQPQHF. In DNA, the CDR3 is TGTGCCAGCAGCCAAGGGGTAGATCAGCCCCAGCATTTT.

The genes are TRBV2 and TRBJ2-2, with 7 bases fitting TRBD1. CDR3 length: 13 residues. Unmatched junction bases numbered 3, after V lost 8 bases and J lost 3 bases. Germline-derived CDR1 and CDR2 are SNHLY and FYNNEI. DNA for the CDR3: TGTGCCAGCTGCCAGGGGGACACCGGGGAGCTGTTTTTT. This encodes CASCQGDTGELFF.

J is TRBJ2-7 and V is TRBV9; a possible D gene is TRBD2 (7 bases). Germline CDR1 SGDLS, CDR2 YYNGEE. Deletions cut 4 bases from V and 5 bases from J, with 19 bases between. The CDR3 is made up of 15 amino acids. The CDR3: CASSPGGGGGHEQYF. CDR3 nucleotide sequence: TGTGCCAGCAGCCCGGGGGGCGGGGGAGGGCACGAGCAGTACTTC.

The chain recombines TRBV10-1 with TRBJ2-3; D is ambiguous. V was shortened by 6 bases and J by 3 bases, with 10 bases between the two germline ends. CDR1 and CDR2 (germline): WNHNN, SYGVQD (reference sequence). The CDR3 has 13 residues. The CDR3 loop reads CASRARVTDTQYF. The CDR3 DNA follows: TGCGCCAGCAGGGCTAGGGTTACAGATACGCAGTATTTT.

The rearrangement joins TRBV19 to TRBJ1-2, with D perhaps TRBD1 (6 bases). V was cut by 3 bases and J by 3 bases, with 8 bases left in between. Germline CDR1 and CDR2: LNHDA and SQIVND (reference sequence). This CDR3 contains 13 residues. CDR3 DNA sequence: TGTGCCAGTAGTATTGCAGGGGACTATGGCTACACCTTC. The encoded protein is CASSIAGDYGYTF. The full variable domain, completed using reference TRBV19 and TRBJ1-2, is DGGITQSPKYLFRKEGQNVTLSCEQNLNHDAMYWYRQDPGQGLRLIYYSQIVNDFQKGDIAEGYSVSREKKESFPLTVTSAQKNPTAFYLCASSIAGDYGYTFGSGTRLTVV.

V is TRBV30 and J is TRBJ2-5; perhaps TRBD1 as D (5 bases). The CDR3 has 16 residues. Germline V gene lookup returns CDR1 GTSNPN and CDR2 SVGIG (reference sequence). Between the trimmed V and J ends, which lost 2 bases and 2 bases, there was a span of 18 bases. The CDR3 coding sequence is TGTGCCTGGAGTTTGGGGATAGGACACTCTCAAGAGACCCAGTACTTC. Translating gives CAWSLGIGHSQETQYF. The entire variable domain, with the rest obtained from reference TRBV30 and TRBJ2-5, is as follows: SQTIHQWPATLVQPVGSPLSLECTVEGTSNPNLYWYRQAAGRGLQLLFYSVGIGQISSEVPQNLSASRPQDRQFILSSKKLLLSDSGFYLCAWSLGIGHSQETQYFGPGTRLLVL.

The chain carries TRBV4-3 and TRBJ1-4, with 8 positions matching TRBD1. Germline CDR1 is LGHNA and CDR2 is YSLEER. With V trimmed by 1 base and J by 0 bases, 7 bases remained unmatched. The CDR3 runs 18 residues. CDR3 sequence: CASSQGGRGLATNEKLFF. CDR3 coding DNA: TGCGCCAGCAGCCAAGGAGGCAGGGGGCTTGCAACTAATGAAAAACTGTTTTTT.

A few counts support this clone. The chain employs TRBV28 and TRBJ1-5; maybe TRBD1 (6 bases). Germline loops: CDR1 MDHEN, CDR2 SYDVKM. This CDR3 spans 15 amino acids. V was trimmed by 8 bases and J by 5 bases, leaving 19 bases between them. The CDR3 reads CASGGAGELDQPQHF. The CDR3 DNA reads as TGTGCCAGCGGTGGGGCAGGGGAACTGGATCAGCCCCAGCATTTT.

The V gene is TRBV28, the J gene TRBJ2-5, with D possibly being TRBD1 (6 bases). Germline lookup yields CDR1 MDHEN and CDR2 SYDVKM. The CDR3 is made up of 12 amino acids. V was clipped by 6 bases and J by 5 bases, with 10 bases between them. CDR3 DNA: TGTGCCAGCAGCAGGGGAAGGGAGACCCAGTACTTC. It translates to CASSRGRETQYF.

The CDR3 nucleotides are TGTGCCAGCAGCCTCGGACAATGGGATCGGGAGCTGTTTTTT. It is translated as CASSLGQWDRELFF. The chain employs TRBV7-3 and TRBJ2-2, with D possibly being TRBD1 (5 bases). CDR1 and CDR2 (germline): SGHTA, FQGTGA. The CDR3 loop spans 14 amino acids. The V gene lost 5 bases and the J gene lost 9 bases, with 16 bases spanning the gap.

The J gene is TRBJ1-6, the V gene TRBV6-1; D unclear. The CDR3 spans 14 residues. The V gene's germline CDR1 is MNHNS and CDR2 SASEGT. V was pared by 7 bases and J by 5 bases, with 12 bases between. The CDR3 coding sequence is TGTGCCAGCAAATCGAGCGAAGATAATTCACCCCTCCACTTT. This gives the protein CASKSSEDNSPLHF.

The CDR3 DNA is TGTGCCTGGAGTGTAGGGGGTGGCTCCTACAATGAGCAGTTCTTC. Its protein product is CAWSVGGGSYNEQFF. The chain couples TRBV30 to TRBJ2-1; perhaps TRBD1 as D (6 bases). Germline V gives CDR1 GTSNPN, CDR2 SVGIG (reference sequence). This CDR3 contains 15 residues. Trimming left V 0 bases short and J 0 bases short, with 9 bases between.

The chain combines TRBV28 with TRBJ1-2, with D tentatively TRBD1 (5 bases). Trimming removed 2 bases at V and 5 bases at J, with 9 bases between. CDR3 length: 13 residues. CDR1 is MDHEN and CDR2 is SYDVKM in the germline V gene. The CDR3: CASSLQGGYGYTF. The DNA for the CDR3 is TGTGCCAGCAGTTTACAGGGAGGTTATGGCTACACCTTC.

This rearrangement joins TRBV28 to TRBJ2-7, with D possibly called TRBD1 or TRBD2 (5 bases each). The CDR3 totals 14 residues. The germline V gene has CDR1 MDHEN and CDR2 SYDVKM. V was trimmed by 5 bases and J by 2 bases, leaving 13 bases between them. As DNA, the CDR3 is TGTGCCAGCAGTATAGGGACCGCTCCCTACGAGCAGTACTTC. It specifies CASSIGTAPYEQYF.

This clone was seen just once. The CDR3 loop reads CASSRDNEQFF. In DNA, the CDR3 is TGTGCCAGCAGCCGCGACAATGAGCAGTTCTTC. The gene calls are TRBV5-6 and TRBJ2-1, with D uncertain. This CDR3 contains 11 residues. The V gene's germline CDR1 is SGHDT and CDR2 YYEEEE. Trimming left V 4 bases short and J 5 bases short, with 4 bases between.

The chain uses TRBV27 and TRBJ2-5; no definite D call. V was pared by 10 bases and J by 0 bases, with 9 bases between. The CDR3 contains 12 residues. Looked up from germline, CDR1 is MNHEY and CDR2 is SMNVEV (reference sequence). The CDR3 nucleotides read TGTGCCACCATGCGGTACCAAGAGACCCAGTACTTC. As protein: CATMRYQETQYF.

The chain combines TRBV28 with TRBJ2-5, with 8 bases aligning to TRBD1. The CDR3 loop spans 15 amino acids. Germline CDR1 and CDR2: MDHEN and SYDVKM. Losses at the gene ends were 4 bases for V and 5 bases for J; bases not matched to a gene: 9. The DNA of the CDR3 is TGTGCCAGCAGTTCAGGACAGGGCGTCTTTGAGACCCAGTACTTC. Residues: CASSSGQGVFETQYF. Combining the CDR3 with reference TRBV28 and TRBJ2-5 gives the whole variable domain DVKVTQSSRYLVKRTGEKVFLECVQDMDHENMFWYRQDPGLGLRLIYFSYDVKMKEKGDIPEGYSVSREKKERFSLILESASTNQTSMYLCASSSGQGVFETQYFGPGTRLLVL.

J is TRBJ2-3 and V is TRBV5-1; D is possibly TRBD1 or TRBD2 (6 bases each). The CDR3 loop spans 16 amino acids. The germline V gene encodes CDR1 SGHRS and CDR2 YFSETQ. V gave up 4 bases and J gave up 6 bases, with 21 bases separating them. Here the CDR3 reads CASSALGGTSGDTQYF. CDR3 nucleotides: TGCGCCAGCAGCGCTTTAGGGGGGACCTCCGGGGATACGCAGTATTTT.